This T cell receptor beta chain was captured in a study of shared clonotypes between healthy human individuals (TCRdb year 2020). For the wider study: A couple of women and a few men aged 18 to 49 years were included in the cohort. Each donor's leukapheresis produced roughly between roughly 0.85 and 10 billion PBMCs. For each donor, CD4 naive and CD4 memory were each run on three plates, CD8 naive on two plates, and CD8 memory on one plate. To increase sequencing depth and limit assay-specific biases, TCR repertoire library preparation and sequencing were carried out by different laboratories using diverse techniques. Blood TCR repertoires of five healthy adults were deeply sequenced to estimate repertoire size and the extent of clonotype sharing between individuals.

Using the deep immunoSEQ assay, TCR CDR3 regions were amplified from genomic DNA by multiplex PCR. Extracted genomic DNA from each cell subset was spread evenly across all wells of several immunoSEQ 96-well plates, with each plate serving as a replicate. Each replicate PCR for sorted subsets received roughly 0.2 ug genomic DNA, equal to roughly 30,000 T cell genomes. Purified libraries were measured with a Qubit 3.0 fluorometer, size-checked on a Bioanalyzer 2100, and measured again with the KAPA Library Quantification kit. Each immunoSEQ 96-well plate was sequenced on its own single-read 150-cycle Illumina NextSeq 550 flow cell. The authors' analysis ran thus. Because only junctional sequences without quality scores were contained in the immunoSEQ output, filtering matching that applied to full-length reads could not be performed. Sequences were annotated with PyIR, a Python wrapper for IgBLAST v1.9, using IMGT germline references to assign V/J genes and CDR3. Reads with weak V/J assignments (E-value above 1e-6), missing CDR3, stop codons, out-of-frame junctions, or ambiguous translated residues were removed. A V3J clonotype was defined by an identical inferred V gene, J gene, and CDR3 amino acid sequence. Percentage overlap between repertoires was computed as shared unique clonotypes divided by the size of the smaller repertoire. Richness of each repertoire was evaluated using RTK rarefaction, the Chao1 estimator, and Recon v2.1 estimates of unobserved clonotypes. Generation probabilities for all TCRbeta clonotypes obtained by the gDNA method from a handful of donors were computed using OLGA. TCRdb re-hosts the immuneACCESS table, in-frame sequences only. Its copies lack some clones; in the studies checked, an unresolved V gene accounts for under half of them, and the cause for the rest is not known. V and J calls plus clone size are reproduced from that table; the DNA served to infer D and trimming. Recorded for this sample are 650,000 to 800,000 clones; roughly 94% of them occurred a single time. Of the sample, about 24% is held by the ten largest clones.

CD8 naive samples were CD45RO-negative cells positively selected for CCR7, giving a CD45RA+CCR7+ population that excluded TemRA cells. The donors were healthy, HIV-negative adults who had no recently reported acute infections or vaccinations. Every donor was a Caucasian adult living in Nashville, Tennessee, USA. After blood collection by leukapheresis, PBMCs were isolated using Ficoll-Histopaque density gradient centrifugation and then cryopreserved in the vapor phase of liquid nitrogen. Analytical flow cytometry was used to check the purity and quantity of each magnetically sorted T cell population. Each sorted fraction had its genomic DNA isolated and then quantified by UV absorbance on a Nanodrop 2000c. What the research found in general, with its limitations: Rarefaction of sorted-subset datasets indicated incomplete sequencing despite the large sequencing depth. Compared with non-shared clonotypes, clonotypes shared by all four sorted-subset donors had higher generation probabilities. Because the study included a small number of donors, the genetic and exposure-history diversity represented was limited. Naive subsets generally had larger estimated clonotype richness than memory subsets did. Sampling was restricted to blood, and TCR repertoires in tissue are likely to differ from TCR repertoires in blood. Sharing across a handful of donors was observed for around 5% of naive CD4, over 3% of naive CD8, 2% to 2.5% of memory CD4, and around 0.4% of memory CD8 clonotypes. Based on pairwise subsampling, the degree of clonotype sharing among donors was expected to be affected by sequencing depth.

As regards this clone: What this receptor recognizes is not known. The sample holds no much larger clone one base away, and base qualities are not on file.

This clonotype originated in a young man in good health. Sequenced sample: naive CD8+ T cells sorted from blood. The label giving this sample's cell subset or site can be read as: CD45RA+CCR7+.

The nucleotide sequence reads as follows: TGCGCCAGCAGTGACCCAACAGGACAGGGGGAGTACGAGCAGTACTTC. Its translation reads: CASSDPTGQGEYEQYF. The chain is encoded by TRBV10-2 joined to TRBJ2-7, and 10 bases in between align with TRBD1. Sequences WSHSY (CDR1) and SAAADI (CDR2) are obtained from the germline V gene. The CDR3 covers 16 residues, taking in both the cysteine and the phenylalanine. The retained sequence is limited to the CDR3, 48 bases, with the frame set at the first base. The V end gives up 3 bases and the J end 4 bases, leaving 9 bases in the junction not matched to a gene.